A selection of T cell receptor beta chains follows, all from one sample in a study of T cells in pancreatic ductal adenocarcinoma. Assay used: immunoSEQ multiplex PCR; TCRdb lists only in-frame clones, some missing. The sample has around 94,000 clones, about 96% seen once. Sequences were obtained from PBMCs. The receptors were gathered from a human donor with pancreatic ductal adenocarcinoma. CDR3s include the opening cysteine and the closing phenylalanine or tryptophan. The D gene is left open where the match is weak. Clone size, where shown, is once, few, many, or a class for clones that have expanded.

size	V	J	D	CDR3
once	TRBV5-1	TRBJ2-2	.	CASSPAFGELFF
once	TRBV4-1	TRBJ1-1	.	CASSQGRGDTEAFF
few	TRBV6-5	TRBJ1-4	.	CASSYLAREGKLFF
.	TRBV5-1	TRBJ2-1	.	CASSPSNLVYNEQFF
once	TRBV6-5	TRBJ2-2	.	CASSRGPGGELFF
.	TRBV10-3	TRBJ2-5	TRBD2	CAISPGLAGAETQYF
once	TRBV7-8	TRBJ2-1	.	CASSLFTEISSYNEQFF
.	TRBV7-2	TRBJ2-7	.	CASSLAEPGLHYEQYF
.	TRBV6-5	TRBJ2-5	.	CASRQLWNQETQYF
.	TRBV18	TRBJ2-1	.	CASSPGAVLEQFF
.	TRBV5-5	TRBJ1-1	.	CASSRRQEANTEAFF
.	TRBV5-1	TRBJ2-2	.	CASSLQGPPNTGELFF
few	TRBV2	TRBJ2-1	TRBD2	CASGTSGNEQFF
.	TRBV6-1	TRBJ2-2	.	CASSEALLVAGELFF
.	TRBV18	TRBJ1-2	.	CASSPLEDIHYGYTF
.	TRBV28	TRBJ2-4	.	CASSRSLRQAKNIQYF
once	TRBV14	TRBJ2-3	TRBD2	CASSPLGTTPYTQYF
once	TRBV10-1	TRBJ2-7	.	CASRGVYEQYF
.	TRBV5-6	TRBJ2-7	.	CASSLGTNYYEQYF
.	TRBV10-3	TRBJ2-5	TRBD2	CAISVEAGEGGTQYF
.	TRBV7-2	TRBJ2-5	.	CASSFGGARLGTQYF
.	TRBV5-1	TRBJ2-7	.	CASSLAWQGLREQYF
.	TRBV30	TRBJ2-2	.	CAWSTERQVAGELFF
.	TRBV6-5	TRBJ2-5	TRBD1	CASSRTGLTETQYF
.	TRBV9	TRBJ2-7	TRBD1	CASSAPGTGNEQYF
.	TRBV28	TRBJ2-7	.	CASSNPGQSSEQYF
.	TRBV5-1	TRBJ2-5	.	CASSPDGEETQYF
.	TRBV2	TRBJ2-1	.	CASRLYNEQFF
.	TRBV7-9	TRBJ2-6	.	CASSLQAGANVLTF
.	TRBV28	TRBJ2-7	TRBD2	CASSLGRAGDPEQYF
.	TRBV6-1	TRBJ2-3	TRBD2	CASTTSGSLDTQYF
once	TRBV11-2	TRBJ2-5	.	CASSEQQETQYF
.	TRBV10-3	TRBJ1-2	.	CAISESIGVGAMDGYTF
.	TRBV28	TRBJ2-7	.	CASSFPLGEQYF
once	TRBV7-8	TRBJ2-7	.	CASSSPQGPYEQYF
once	TRBV9	TRBJ2-5	.	CASSVGGYETQYF
once	TRBV12-5	TRBJ2-3	.	CASAMRMPHLREDTQYF
.	TRBV7-9	TRBJ2-5	.	CASSFPEGRGETQYF
.	TRBV5-1	TRBJ2-3	TRBD2	CASSFLGLAGITTDTQYF
.	TRBV6-1	TRBJ2-7	TRBD2	CASRLGLAGQYEQYF
once	TRBV5-8	TRBJ1-1	TRBD1	CASSRQGGTEAFF
once	TRBV11-2	TRBJ2-7	TRBD2	CASSLGASGNEQYF
.	TRBV5-4	TRBJ2-5	TRBD2	CASSLRLAGEETQYF
.	TRBV5-8	TRBJ1-4	TRBD1	CASSEPGQDEKLFF
.	TRBV2	TRBJ1-5	TRBD1	CASSEALPGQGNQPQHF
.	TRBV9	TRBJ2-5	TRBD1	CASSQGDQETQYF
.	TRBV25-1	TRBJ1-1	.	CASSNTWASEAFF
.	TRBV4-1	TRBJ2-7	TRBD1	CASSLVFETGGSYEQYF
.	TRBV5-1	TRBJ2-2	.	CASSPRGRNTGELFF
.	TRBV7-2	TRBJ1-1	.	CASSSVLFTEAFF
.	TRBV5-6	TRBJ2-7	.	CASSTTGTTYEQYF
once	TRBV5-1	TRBJ2-6	.	CASSLEREANVLTF
.	TRBV4-3	TRBJ2-2	.	CASSSQRNTGELFF
.	TRBV19	TRBJ2-3	TRBD2	CASSINSGEFSDTQYF
.	TRBV7-2	TRBJ2-3	.	CASSLGGPLADTQYF
.	TRBV29-1	TRBJ2-2	TRBD1	CSGIRGRPGELFF
.	TRBV9	TRBJ2-3	.	CASSVQGSGTQYF